This passage covers 18 T cell receptor beta chains from one sample sequenced in a study of follicular helper T cells after annual influenza vaccination (dated by TCRdb to about 2017). In the paper's terms, the time point label means: 2014-2015 season, pre-vaccination. Libraries were made using the immunoSEQ multiplex PCR assay. The source is immuneACCESS, and TCRdb retained only in-frame sequences with V and J called. Part of the clones is not carried over; for the studies checked, unresolved V genes explain less than half of this, and the remainder is unexplained. In all, the sample holds approximately 30,000 clones, and approximately 78% of those were seen once. The ten largest clones capture 0.95% to 1.5% of the sample. Sequencing was performed on CXCR5+ CD38- circulating T follicular helper cells from blood, taken on the day of influenza vaccination. What this sample's cell subset or site label stands for: circulating Tfh, non-naive CD4+CXCR5+PD-1+ (ICOS+CD38+ or ICOS-CD38-). The receptors here all came from an adult who received the influenza vaccine.

This clone was detected once. This chain joins TRBV2 and TRBJ2-1, with TRBD1 as a possible D gene (6 bases). CDR3 length equals 14 residues. Between the trimmed V and J ends, which lost 8 bases and 4 bases, there was a span of 15 bases. Per germline, CDR1 SNHLY and CDR2 FYNNEI. For the CDR3, the DNA is TGTGCCAGCTCCATGGGGGCCGGGTACAATGAGCAGTTCTTC. Translation: CASSMGAGYNEQFF.

This rearrangement joins TRBV5-1 to TRBJ2-1; the match to TRBD2 covers 11 bases. Germline lookup yields CDR1 SGHRS and CDR2 YFSETQ. This CDR3 has 15 residues. Trimming removed 7 bases from V and 8 bases from J; junction bases left unmatched: 11. CDR3 loop: CASHLTSGGSYEQFF. The CDR3 coding sequence is TGCGCCAGCCACCTTACTAGCGGGGGCTCCTATGAGCAGTTCTTC.

V and J are TRBV5-1 and TRBJ2-7; 9 bases map to TRBD1. The CDR3 is 14 residues long. Trimming took 5 bases from V and 1 from J; bases not matched to a gene: 4. The germline CDR1 and CDR2 sequences are SGHRS and YFSETQ. In DNA, the CDR3 is TGCGCCAGCAGGCCGACAGGGGGATCCTACGAGCAGTACTTC. It is translated as CASRPTGGSYEQYF.

This clone appeared a single time. The chain has TRBV18 and TRBJ2-3; 9 nucleotides line up with TRBD1. Germline values: CDR1 KGHSH, CDR2 LQKENI. With 9 bases clipped from V and 7 bases from J, the junction kept 14 bases outside the gene matches. The CDR3 has 15 amino acids. The CDR3 bases are TGTGCCAGTACAATATCTATGGGACAGGGAAATACGCAGTATTTT. Protein product: CASTISMGQGNTQYF.

V usage is TRBV6-5 and J usage is TRBJ1-1; D may be TRBD1 (5 bases). Trimming stripped 5 bases from V and 1 base from J, with 11 bases between. Germline loops: CDR1 MNHEY, CDR2 SVGAGI. CDR3 length: 14 amino acids. CDR3 DNA sequence: TGTGCCAGCAGTCTCAACGACAGGAACACTGAAGCTTTCTTT. Translation: CASSLNDRNTEAFF.

This sequence joins TRBV9 and TRBJ2-3; D gene uncertain. Germline V gene data show CDR1 as SGDLS and CDR2 as YYNGEE. Deletions cut 0 bases from V and 5 bases from J, with 16 bases between. This CDR3 comprises 16 residues. The CDR3 DNA reads as TGTGCCAGCAGCGTAGGATGGCGGAACCAGAAAGATACGCAGTATTTT. Translating it yields CASSVGWRNQKDTQYF.

The chain links TRBV18 to TRBJ2-2; TRBD1 is a possible D gene (5 bases). Germline V gene sequence: CDR1 KGHSH, CDR2 LQKENI. With 0 bases removed from V and 3 bases from J, the gap between germline ends came to 11 bases. This CDR3 spans 16 amino acids. CDR3 amino acids: CASSPPQGIHTGELFF. For the CDR3, the DNA is TGTGCCAGCTCACCACCCCAGGGAATTCACACCGGGGAGCTGTTTTTT.

The V and J genes are TRBV7-9 and TRBJ1-2; 7 bases line up with TRBD1. CDR1 and CDR2 (germline): SEHNR, FQNEAQ (reference sequence). The CDR3 loop spans 13 amino acids. V trimming: 7 bases; J trimming: 3 bases; junction bases outside the gene matches: 5. This chain's CDR3 is CASTTGTDYGYTF. The CDR3 DNA reads as TGTGCCAGCACCACCGGGACAGACTATGGCTACACCTTC.

The chain employs TRBV10-3 and TRBJ2-7; the D is unclear. V lost 6 bases and J lost 2, with 8 bases in between. The CDR3 contains 12 residues. Germline CDR1 and CDR2: ENHRY and SYGVKD. The CDR3 spells CAIRSTTYEQYF. The CDR3 bases are TGTGCCATCAGGAGTACGACCTACGAGCAGTACTTC.

Here the CDR3 reads CASSFSGLAGGQADTQYF. In nucleotides, the CDR3 is TGTGCCAGCAGCTTTTCGGGACTAGCGGGAGGGCAAGCAGATACGCAGTATTTT. The V gene is TRBV7-8, the J gene TRBJ2-3, with 16 bases aligning to TRBD2. CDR1 and CDR2 from the germline V gene are SGHVS and FQNEAQ. V lost 3 bases, J lost 4 bases, and 7 bases stayed unmatched. The CDR3 contains 18 residues.

The chain joins TRBV6-5 to TRBJ1-2, with D possibly being TRBD1 (5 bases). The CDR3 covers 13 residues. The germline CDR1 and CDR2 sequences are MNHEY and SVGAGI. Trimming pared 4 bases from V and 4 bases from J, leaving 10 bases between. CDR3 sequence reads: CASSSSQGYGYTF. Written as DNA, the CDR3 is TGTGCCAGCAGTTCCTCCCAGGGCTATGGCTACACCTTC.

V usage is TRBV18 and J usage is TRBJ1-2, with TRBD1 matching 8 bases. Germline V gene lookup returns CDR1 KGHSH and CDR2 LQKENI. Unmatched junction bases numbered 6, after V lost 3 bases and J lost 6 bases. The CDR3 consists of 14 residues. This CDR3 is CASSPGQGAHGYTF. CDR3 nucleotides: TGTGCCAGCTCACCGGGCCAGGGGGCCCATGGCTACACCTTC. The full variable domain, rest sourced from reference TRBV18 and TRBJ1-2, is NAGVMQNPRHLVRRRGQEARLRCSPMKGHSHVYWYRQLPEEGLKFMVYLQKENIIDESGMPKERFSAEFPKEGPSILRIQQVVRGDSAAYFCASSPGQGAHGYTFGSGTRLTVV.

The J gene is TRBJ1-6, the V gene TRBV19; D unresolved. Per the germline V gene, CDR1 is LNHDA and CDR2 is SQIVND (reference sequence). The CDR3 covers 14 residues. V lost 3 bases and J 7 bases, leaving 10 bases between the germline ends. The CDR3, as DNA: TGTGCCAGTAGTATCGATCGGTTCAATTCACCCCTCCACTTT. Amino acids: CASSIDRFNSPLHF. Looking up the rest from reference TRBV19 and TRBJ1-6 gives the full variable domain: DGGITQSPKYLFRKEGQNVTLSCEQNLNHDAMYWYRQDPGQGLRLIYYSQIVNDFQKGDIAEGYSVSREKKESFPLTVTSAQKNPTAFYLCASSIDRFNSPLHFGNGTRLTVT.

V is TRBV2 and J is TRBJ1-2; 9 bases map to TRBD1. This CDR3 region has 15 residues. The ends lost 6 bases at V and 0 bases at J; junction bases unmatched: 5. In germline, CDR1 is SNHLY, CDR2 FYNNEI. The CDR3 loop reads CASRGGQGTNYGYTF. CDR3 in DNA: TGTGCCAGCAGGGGGGGACAGGGAACTAACTATGGCTACACCTTC.

The gene calls are TRBV5-1 and TRBJ1-2, with no clear D. This CDR3 comprises 15 residues. Germline loops: CDR1 SGHRS, CDR2 YFSETQ. Trimming removed 0 bases from V and 3 bases from J, with 12 bases in between. The CDR3 region is CASSLEASRDYGYTF. For the CDR3, the DNA is TGCGCCAGCAGCTTGGAGGCGTCGAGGGACTATGGCTACACCTTC.

This chain links TRBV6-5 with TRBJ2-2, with 9 nucleotides matching TRBD1. CDR1 is MNHEY and CDR2 is SVGAGI in the germline V gene. J was trimmed by 2 bases and V by 6 bases; bases with no gene match: 4. The CDR3 contains 15 residues. CDR3 protein: CASRDRGFNTGELFF. The CDR3 coding sequence is TGTGCCAGCAGGGACAGGGGATTTAACACCGGGGAGCTGTTTTTT.

This chain uses TRBV30 with TRBJ2-5; 8 bases line up with TRBD2. V lost 0 bases to trimming and J lost 2 bases; unmatched junction nucleotides: 5. CDR1 GTSNPN and CDR2 SVGIG come from the germline V gene (reference sequence). The CDR3 is 15 amino acids. The CDR3 DNA reads as TGTGCCTGGAGTGTGGAGCGGGGGTATCAAGAGACCCAGTACTTC. The encoded protein is CAWSVERGYQETQYF.

The count of this clone is one. The chain uses TRBV28 and TRBJ2-2; 8 bases align to TRBD2. J gave up 1 base and V 4 bases, and 5 bases lay outside the gene matches. The CDR3 has 16 amino acids. Germline CDR1 MDHEN, CDR2 SYDVKM. CDR3 in DNA: TGTGCCAGCAGTTCTTGGACTAGCCTGAACACCGGGGAGCTGTTTTTT. This translates into CASSSWTSLNTGELFF.